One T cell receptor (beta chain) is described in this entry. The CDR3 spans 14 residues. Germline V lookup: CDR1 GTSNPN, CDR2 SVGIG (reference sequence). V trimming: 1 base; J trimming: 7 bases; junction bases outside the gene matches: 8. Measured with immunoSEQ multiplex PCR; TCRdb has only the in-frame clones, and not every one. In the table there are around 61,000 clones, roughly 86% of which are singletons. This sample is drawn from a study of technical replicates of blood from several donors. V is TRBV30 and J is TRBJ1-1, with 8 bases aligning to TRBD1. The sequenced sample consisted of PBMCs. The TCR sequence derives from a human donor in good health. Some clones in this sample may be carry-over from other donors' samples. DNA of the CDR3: TGTGCCTGGAGTGACAGGGGGGGCGCCATTGAAGCTTTCTTT. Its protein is CAWSDRGGAIEAFF. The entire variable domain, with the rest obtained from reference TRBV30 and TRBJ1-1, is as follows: SQTIHQWPATLVQPVGSPLSLECTVEGTSNPNLYWYRQAAGRGLQLLFYSVGIGQISSEVPQNLSASRPQDRQFILSSKKLLLSDSGFYLCAWSDRGGAIEAFFGQGTRLTVV.